This T cell receptor (beta chain) comes out of a study of blood T cell repertoires in COVID-19 (dated by TCRdb to the early 2020s). About the study as a whole: Collaborator samples came from the United States, Italy and Spain and covered acute and convalescent phases of COVID-19. The material from the prospective study consisted of cDNA or gDNA derived from T cells, B-cell-depleted T cells, or PBMCs. The dataset comprised deeply sampled blood TCRbeta repertoires from subjects exposed to, actively infected with, or recovered from COVID-19. A freely available public database, intended as a resource for researchers studying the immune response to SARS-CoV-2, is where the repertoires were released. Samples were obtained from the ongoing ImmuneRACE study (first 160 participants) and from roughly 1,300 subjects provided by 6 global collaborators. A de-identified subject ID, COVID-19 status, age in years and sex were almost always included in the sample metadata. Where HLA class I and class II types were available, the types were taken from metadata supplied by the sample provider, not from assay-based typing. The investigation overall reported the following: The quantity of clinical and demographic metadata differed by source and by participant and was supplied without curation.

With respect to this clone: The antigen it recognizes is unknown. Base qualities are not at hand, and no much larger clone is one base apart.

The germline V gene yields MDHEN for CDR1 and SYDVKM for CDR2. Measured from the cysteine to the phenylalanine, the CDR3 is 14 residues long. Only the CDR3 DNA stays, 42 bases, in frame from base 1. Trimming takes 5 bases off V and 3 bases off J; junction bases not matched to a gene: 6. The immunoSEQ Assay, a bias-controlled multiplex PCR, was used to amplify TCRbeta CDR3 regions from genomic DNA. As for the authors' bioinformatics: The number of nucleated cells in each sample was estimated from the amplification of reference gene primers within the assay. To quantify the absolute abundance of each unique TCRbeta CDR3 rearrangement, sequence reads were collapsed and filtered. For each sample, productive Simpson clonality was calculated as the square root of Simpson's diversity index over productive rearrangements. TCRdb took over this immuneACCESS table, retaining in-frame rearrangements with V and J assigned. Such tables are incomplete; in checked studies, under half of the missing clones stem from an unresolved V gene, and the remainder is unexplained. The V and J calls and clone size are taken from that table; D and trimming were inferred from the DNA. The sample table contains over 65,000 clones; only one count was recorded for roughly 81% of them. Clones ranked in the top ten supply 9% to 9.5% of the sample.

Each collaborating institution followed its own protocols to collect whole blood in K2EDTA tubes. Collaborator samples were shipped for TCRbeta analysis as frozen whole blood, isolated PBMCs, or DNA extracted from either sample type. The V gene is TRBV28 and the J gene is TRBJ2-5, with TRBD1 matching 7 junction bases. Sequencing was done on a sample of peripheral blood. This TCR derives from a human donor in a cohort sampled during active COVID-19. The CDR3 here reads CASSPPDREETQYF. The nucleotides read TGTGCCAGCAGTCCCCCAGACAGGGAAGAGACCCAGTACTTC.